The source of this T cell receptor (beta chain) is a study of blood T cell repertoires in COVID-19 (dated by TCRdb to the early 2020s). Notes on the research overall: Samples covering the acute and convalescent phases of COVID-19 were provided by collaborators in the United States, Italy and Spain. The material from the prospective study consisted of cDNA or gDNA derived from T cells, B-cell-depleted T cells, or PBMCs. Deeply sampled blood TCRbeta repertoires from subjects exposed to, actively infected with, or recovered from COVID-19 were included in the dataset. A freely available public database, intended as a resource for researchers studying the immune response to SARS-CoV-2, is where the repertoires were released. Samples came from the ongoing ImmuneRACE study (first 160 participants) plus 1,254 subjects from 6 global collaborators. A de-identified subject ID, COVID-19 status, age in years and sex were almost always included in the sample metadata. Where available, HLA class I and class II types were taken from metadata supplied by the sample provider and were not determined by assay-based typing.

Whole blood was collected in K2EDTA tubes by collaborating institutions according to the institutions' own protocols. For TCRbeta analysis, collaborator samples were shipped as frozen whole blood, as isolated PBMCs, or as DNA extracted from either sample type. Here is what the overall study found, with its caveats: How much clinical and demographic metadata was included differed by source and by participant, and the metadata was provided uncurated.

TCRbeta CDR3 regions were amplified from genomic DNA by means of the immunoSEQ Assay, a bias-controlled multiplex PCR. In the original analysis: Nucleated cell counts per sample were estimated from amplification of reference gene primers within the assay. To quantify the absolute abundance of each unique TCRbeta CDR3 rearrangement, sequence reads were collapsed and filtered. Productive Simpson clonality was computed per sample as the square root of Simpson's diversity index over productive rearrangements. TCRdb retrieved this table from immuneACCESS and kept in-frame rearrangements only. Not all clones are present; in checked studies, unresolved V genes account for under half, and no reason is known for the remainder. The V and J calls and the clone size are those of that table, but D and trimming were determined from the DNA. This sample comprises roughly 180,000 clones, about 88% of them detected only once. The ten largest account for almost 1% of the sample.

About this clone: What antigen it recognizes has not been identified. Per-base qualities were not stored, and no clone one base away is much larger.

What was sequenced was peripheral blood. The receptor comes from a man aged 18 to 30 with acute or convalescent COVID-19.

Read as DNA, the sequence is TGTGCCAGCAGGGGCCAGGGAGGGGTAGCTTTCTTT. It translates to CASRGQGGVAFF. The chain was built from TRBV2 and TRBJ1-1; the D gene is perhaps TRBD1, on 5 matching bases. There are 12 amino acids in the CDR3, from cysteine to phenylalanine inclusive. Just the 36-base CDR3 DNA is kept, in frame starting at base 1. The germline V gene supplies CDR1 SNHLY and CDR2 FYNNEI. Relative to germline, V is 6 bases shorter and J is 10 bases shorter, with 15 bases between their ends.